Only a few counts were recorded for the clone carrying this T cell receptor beta chain. Its antigen remains unidentified. A second about 6 to 12 cycle PCR used barcoded and J-beta primers. Each CDR3 protein gets one entry after TCRdb re-called the 5' RACE reads with MiXCR. The sample includes 1.5 million to 2 million distinct CDR3 sequences, 35% to 50% of them seen just once. The data were taken from a study of blood T cells in healthy people across ages. Study results and limitations: As age increased, TCR beta diversity per million T cells fell in a roughly linear fashion.

Healthy Caucasians from Russia aged about 6 to 90 served as donors. Ten milliliters of peripheral blood were drawn from each donor. Germline assignment: CDR1 LGHNA and CDR2 YSLEER. This CDR3 is 16 amino acids long. The sequenced material came from blood. J is TRBJ2-4 and V is TRBV4-3; perhaps TRBD1 as D (6 bases). Judging by the DNA end, TRBJ2-7 fits better; the J call may be wrong. The clonotype comes from a human donor in good health. CDR3 in amino acids: CASSQERDNEVYEQYF. The CDR3 DNA is TGCGCCAGCAGCCAAGAAAGGGACAACGAGGTCTACGAGCAGTACTTC.